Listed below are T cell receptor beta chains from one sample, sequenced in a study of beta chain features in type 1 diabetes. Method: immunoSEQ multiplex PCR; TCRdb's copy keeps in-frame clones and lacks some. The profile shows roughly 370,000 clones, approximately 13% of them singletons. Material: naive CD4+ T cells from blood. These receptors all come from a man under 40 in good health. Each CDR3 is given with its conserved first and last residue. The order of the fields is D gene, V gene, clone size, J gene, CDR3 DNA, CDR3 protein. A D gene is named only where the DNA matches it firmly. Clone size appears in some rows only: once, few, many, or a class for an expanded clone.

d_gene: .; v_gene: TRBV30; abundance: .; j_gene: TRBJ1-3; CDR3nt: TGTGCCTGGAGTATGGGCTCTCAGGACACCATATATTTT; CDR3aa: CAWSMGSQDTIYF
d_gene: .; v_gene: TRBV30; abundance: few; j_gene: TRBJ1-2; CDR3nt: TGTGCCTGGAAGTCCGGACAGAGCTATGGCTACACCTTC; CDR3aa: CAWKSGQSYGYTF
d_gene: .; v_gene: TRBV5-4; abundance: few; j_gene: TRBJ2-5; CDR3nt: TGTGCCAGCAGCTCCCCGGGATACCAAGAGACCCAGTACTTC; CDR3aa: CASSSPGYQETQYF
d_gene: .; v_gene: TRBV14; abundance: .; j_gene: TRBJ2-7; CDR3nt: TGTGCCAGCAGCCAAGGGTTGGTCTCCTACGAGCAGTACTTC; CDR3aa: CASSQGLVSYEQYF
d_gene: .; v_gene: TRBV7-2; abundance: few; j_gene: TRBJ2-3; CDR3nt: TGTGCCAGCAGCTGGGGGAATACGCAGTATTTT; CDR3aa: CASSWGNTQYF
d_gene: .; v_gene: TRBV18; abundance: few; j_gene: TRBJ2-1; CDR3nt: TGTGCCAGCTCACCACTAGGCCCAAGCTCCTACAATGAGCAGTTCTTC; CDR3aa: CASSPLGPSSYNEQFF
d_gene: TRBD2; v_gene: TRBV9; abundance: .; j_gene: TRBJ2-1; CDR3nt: TGTGCCAGCAGCGTAAGGCTAGCGGGTATGTACAATGAGCAGTTCTTC; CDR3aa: CASSVRLAGMYNEQFF
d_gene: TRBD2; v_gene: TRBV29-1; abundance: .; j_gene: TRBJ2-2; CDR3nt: TGCAGCGTTGACCCGGCAGGACTAGGCGGGGAGCTGTTTTTT; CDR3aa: CSVDPAGLGGELFF
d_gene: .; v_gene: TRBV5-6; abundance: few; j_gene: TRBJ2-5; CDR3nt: TGTGCCAGCAGCCGTGGGGCGGGGAACCGCGGAGAGACCCAGTACTTC; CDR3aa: CASSRGAGNRGETQYF
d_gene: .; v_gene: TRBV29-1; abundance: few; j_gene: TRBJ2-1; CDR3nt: TGCAGCTCCGATCGGAATGAGCAGTTCTTC; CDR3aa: CSSDRNEQFF
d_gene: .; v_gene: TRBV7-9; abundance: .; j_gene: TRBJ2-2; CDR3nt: TGTGCCAGCACCCGGGGGCTTCAAGGGGAGCTGTTTTTT; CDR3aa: CASTRGLQGELFF
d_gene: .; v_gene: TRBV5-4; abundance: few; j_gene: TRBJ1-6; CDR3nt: TGTGCCAGCAGCCCCGGAGGAGGGGATAATTCACCCCTCCACTTT; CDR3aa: CASSPGGGDNSPLHF
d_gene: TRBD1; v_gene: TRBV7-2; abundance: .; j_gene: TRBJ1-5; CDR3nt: TGTGCCAGCAGCCTAGGGACAGGGGACAAGCCCCAGCATTTT; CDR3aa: CASSLGTGDKPQHF
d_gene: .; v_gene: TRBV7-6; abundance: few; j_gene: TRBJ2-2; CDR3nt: TGTGCCAGCAGCTTAGGCAGCTCCGCGAACACCGGGGAGCTGTTTTTT; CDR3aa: CASSLGSSANTGELFF
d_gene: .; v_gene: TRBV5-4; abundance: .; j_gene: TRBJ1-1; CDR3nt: TGTGCCAGCAGCTTGGTCCCGGGACAGAACACTGAAGCTTTCTTT; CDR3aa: CASSLVPGQNTEAFF
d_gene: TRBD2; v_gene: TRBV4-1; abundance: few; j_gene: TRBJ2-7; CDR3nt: TGCGCCAGCAGCCTGAGCGGGGACTCTCGTACCTATGTCTACGAGCAGTACTTC; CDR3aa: CASSLSGDSRTYVYEQYF
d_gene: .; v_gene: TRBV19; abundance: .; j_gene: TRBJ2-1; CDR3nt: TGTGCCAGCCCCGGGTGGGGACCCTCCTACAATGAGCAGTTCTTC; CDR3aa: CASPGWGPSYNEQFF
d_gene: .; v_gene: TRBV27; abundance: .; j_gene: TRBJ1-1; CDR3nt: TGTGCCAGCAGCCCTACCGGACGGATGAACACTGAAGCTTTCTTT; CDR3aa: CASSPTGRMNTEAFF
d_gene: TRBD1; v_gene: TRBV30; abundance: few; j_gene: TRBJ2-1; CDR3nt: TGTGCCTGGAGAGAGACAGGGAGCTACAATGAGCAGTTCTTC; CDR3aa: CAWRETGSYNEQFF
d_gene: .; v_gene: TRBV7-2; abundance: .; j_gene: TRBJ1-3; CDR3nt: TGTGCCAGCAGAACAGGGACCTCTGGAAACACCATATATTTT; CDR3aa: CASRTGTSGNTIYF
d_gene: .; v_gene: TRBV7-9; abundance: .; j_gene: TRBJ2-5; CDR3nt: TGTGCCAGCAGCTTAGACAGGGCAGAGACCCAGTACTTC; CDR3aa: CASSLDRAETQYF
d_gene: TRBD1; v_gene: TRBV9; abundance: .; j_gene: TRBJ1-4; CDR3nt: TGTGCCAGCAGCGCCGGACAGGCGGCAACTAATGAAAAACTGTTTTTT; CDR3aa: CASSAGQAATNEKLFF
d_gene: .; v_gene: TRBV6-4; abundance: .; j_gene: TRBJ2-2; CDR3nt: TGTGCCAGCAGCAGAGTAAACACCGGGGAGCTGTTTTTT; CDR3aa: CASSRVNTGELFF
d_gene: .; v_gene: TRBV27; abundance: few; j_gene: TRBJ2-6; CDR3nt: TGTGCCAGCAGTTTGAGGGTAGTTAAATTGCGTGGGGCCAACGTCCTGACTTTC; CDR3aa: CASSLRVVKLRGANVLTF
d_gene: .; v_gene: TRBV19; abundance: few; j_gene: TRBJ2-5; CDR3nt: TGTGCCAGTAGTCCCTGGGACGGTTCCGGGACCCAGTACTTC; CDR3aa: CASSPWDGSGTQYF
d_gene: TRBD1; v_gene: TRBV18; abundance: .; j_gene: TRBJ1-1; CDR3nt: TGTGCCAGCTCACCGAACGACAGGGCAAAAGAAGCTTTCTTT; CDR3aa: CASSPNDRAKEAFF
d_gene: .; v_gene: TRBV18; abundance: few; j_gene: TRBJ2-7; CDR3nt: TGTGCCAGCTCACCCTACTTGCGCGACTCCTACGAGCAGTACTTC; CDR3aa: CASSPYLRDSYEQYF
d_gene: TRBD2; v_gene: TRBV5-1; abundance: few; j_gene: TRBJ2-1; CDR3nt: TGCGCCAGCAGCTTCCCCCCGTTAACTAGCGGGGTTACCTACAATGAGCAGTTCTTC; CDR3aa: CASSFPPLTSGVTYNEQFF
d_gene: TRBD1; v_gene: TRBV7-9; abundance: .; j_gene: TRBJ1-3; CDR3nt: TGTGCCAGCAGCGCCGGGACAGGGGAGAGAAACACCATATATTTT; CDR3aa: CASSAGTGERNTIYF
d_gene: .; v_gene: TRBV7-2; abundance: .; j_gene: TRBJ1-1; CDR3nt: TGTGCCAGCAGCCCCTCCCACGTGAACACTGAAGCTTTCTTT; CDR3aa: CASSPSHVNTEAFF
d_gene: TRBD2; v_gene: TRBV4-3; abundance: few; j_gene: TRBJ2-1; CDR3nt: TGCGCCAGCAGCCGCGGGGGACTATTTTCCTACAATGAGCAGTTCTTC; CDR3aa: CASSRGGLFSYNEQFF
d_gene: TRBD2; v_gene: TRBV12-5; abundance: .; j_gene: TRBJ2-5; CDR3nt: TGTGCTAGTGGTTTAGGACTAGCGGGGGGACAAGAGACCCAGTACTTC; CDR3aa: CASGLGLAGGQETQYF
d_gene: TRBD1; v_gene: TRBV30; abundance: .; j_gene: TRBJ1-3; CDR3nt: TGTGCCTGGGACAGGACAGGGAACGCTGGAAACACCATATATTTT; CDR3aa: CAWDRTGNAGNTIYF
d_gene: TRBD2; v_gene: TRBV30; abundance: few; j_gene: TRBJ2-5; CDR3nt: TGTGCCTGGAGTCGAGCGAGGACTAGCGGGAGGGACTCCCAAGAGACCCAGTACTTC; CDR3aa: CAWSRARTSGRDSQETQYF
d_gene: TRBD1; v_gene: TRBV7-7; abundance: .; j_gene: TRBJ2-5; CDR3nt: TGTGCTAGCAGCTCCAGGGGGCCTCAAGGGGAGACCCAGTACTTC; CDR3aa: CASSSRGPQGETQYF
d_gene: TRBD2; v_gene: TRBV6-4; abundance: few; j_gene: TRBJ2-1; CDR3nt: TGTGCCAGCAGTGAGAGCGGGAGGAAGAATGAGCAGTTCTTC; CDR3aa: CASSESGRKNEQFF
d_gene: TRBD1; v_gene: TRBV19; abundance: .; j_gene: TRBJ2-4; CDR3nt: TGTGCCACGGCGACAGGGGGCGCAAACATTCAGTACTTC; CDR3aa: CATATGGANIQYF
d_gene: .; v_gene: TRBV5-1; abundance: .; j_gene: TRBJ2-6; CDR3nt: TGCGCCAGCAGCTACGAGTGGGGCTCTGGGGCCAACGTCCTGACTTTC; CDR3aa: CASSYEWGSGANVLTF
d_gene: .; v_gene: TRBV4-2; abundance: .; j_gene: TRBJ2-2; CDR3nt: TGTGCCAGCAGCCAAGAAGTGTCTCGCGGTAGGGAGCTGTTTTTT; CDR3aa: CASSQEVSRGRELFF
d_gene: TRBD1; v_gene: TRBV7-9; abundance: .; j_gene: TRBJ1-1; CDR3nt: TGTGCCAGCACCCGGGACAGGGGAGTAACTGAAGCTTTCTTT; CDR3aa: CASTRDRGVTEAFF